This TCR beta chain was obtained from a study of cytomegalovirus exposure and HLA in healthy donors. Separate from the approximately 670-subject first cohort, the 120-subject validation cohort was the one that the donors belonged to. In this sample, this clone turned up a few times. The antigen remains undetermined. The CDR3 contains 13 residues. From germline, CDR1 is MGHRA and CDR2 YSYEKL. V gave up 5 bases and J gave up 2 bases, with 10 bases separating them. Sequencing was performed with immunoSEQ multiplex PCR; in TCRdb, only in-frame clones are kept and a portion is missing. The sample has around 130,000 clones; 89% are singletons. The study's findings and limits: There were fewer than 200 TCR beta chains listed as cytomegalovirus-associated.

This receptor was obtained from a young man in good health and CMV-seronegative. Material for sequencing was PBMCs. This rearrangement joins TRBV4-1 to TRBJ2-7; a possible D gene is TRBD1 (5 bases). The CDR3 region has the DNA TGCGCCAGCAGCTATCAGGGTCCCTACGAGCAGTACTTC. Amino acid sequence: CASSYQGPYEQYF.